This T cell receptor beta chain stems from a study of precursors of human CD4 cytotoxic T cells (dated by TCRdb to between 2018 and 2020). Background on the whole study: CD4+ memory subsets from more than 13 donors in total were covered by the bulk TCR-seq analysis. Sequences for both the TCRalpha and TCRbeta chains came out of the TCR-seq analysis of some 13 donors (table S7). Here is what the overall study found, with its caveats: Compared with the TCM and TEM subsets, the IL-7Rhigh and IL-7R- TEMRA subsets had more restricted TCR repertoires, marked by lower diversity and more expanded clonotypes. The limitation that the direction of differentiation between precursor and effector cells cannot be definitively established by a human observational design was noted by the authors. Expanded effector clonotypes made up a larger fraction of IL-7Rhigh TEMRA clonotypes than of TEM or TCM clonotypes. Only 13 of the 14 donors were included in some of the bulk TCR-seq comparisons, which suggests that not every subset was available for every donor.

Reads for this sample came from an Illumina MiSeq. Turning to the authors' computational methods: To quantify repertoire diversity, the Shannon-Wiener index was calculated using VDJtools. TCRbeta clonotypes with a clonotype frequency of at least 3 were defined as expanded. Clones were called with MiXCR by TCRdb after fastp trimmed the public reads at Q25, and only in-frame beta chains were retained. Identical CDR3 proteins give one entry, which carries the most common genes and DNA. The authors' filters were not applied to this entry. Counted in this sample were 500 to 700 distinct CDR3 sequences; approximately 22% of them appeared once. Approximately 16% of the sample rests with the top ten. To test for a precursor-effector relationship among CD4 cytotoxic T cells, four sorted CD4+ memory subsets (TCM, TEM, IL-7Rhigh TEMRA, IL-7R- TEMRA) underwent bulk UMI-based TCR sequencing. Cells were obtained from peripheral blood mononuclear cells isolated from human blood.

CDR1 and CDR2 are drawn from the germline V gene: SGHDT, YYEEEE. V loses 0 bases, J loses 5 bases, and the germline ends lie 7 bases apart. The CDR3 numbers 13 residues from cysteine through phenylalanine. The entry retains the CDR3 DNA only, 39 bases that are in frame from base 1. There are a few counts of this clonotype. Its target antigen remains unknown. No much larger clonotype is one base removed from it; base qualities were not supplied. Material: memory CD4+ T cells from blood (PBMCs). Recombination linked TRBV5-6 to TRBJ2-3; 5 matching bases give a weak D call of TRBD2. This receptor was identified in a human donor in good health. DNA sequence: TGTGCCAGCAGCTTGGCAGGAGGAGATACGCAGTATTTT. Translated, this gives CASSLAGGDTQYF.